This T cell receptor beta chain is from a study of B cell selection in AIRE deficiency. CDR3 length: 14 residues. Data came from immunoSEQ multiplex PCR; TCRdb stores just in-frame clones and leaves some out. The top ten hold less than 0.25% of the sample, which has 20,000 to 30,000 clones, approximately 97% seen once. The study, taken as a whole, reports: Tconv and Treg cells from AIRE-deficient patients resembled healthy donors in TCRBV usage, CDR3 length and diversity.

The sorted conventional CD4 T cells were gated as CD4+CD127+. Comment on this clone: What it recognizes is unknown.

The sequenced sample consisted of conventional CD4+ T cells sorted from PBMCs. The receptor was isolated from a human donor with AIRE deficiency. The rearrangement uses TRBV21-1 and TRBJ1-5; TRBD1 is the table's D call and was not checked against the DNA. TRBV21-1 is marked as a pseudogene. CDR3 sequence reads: CASSKFPSNQPQHF. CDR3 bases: TGTGCCAGCAGCAAATTCCCAAGCAATCAGCCCCAGCATTTT.